Presented here are 3 T cell receptor beta chains from one specimen sequenced in a study of blood T cell repertoires in COVID-19. Repertoires were generated with immunoSEQ multiplex PCR, while TCRdb's copy carries only in-frame clones and drops some. The profile covers 30,000 to 50,000 clones, with about 89% appearing a single time and approximately 14% taken by the ten largest. Sequenced material: peripheral blood. The receptors here all came from a woman in her twenties or thirties in a cohort sampled during active COVID-19.

This CDR3 is CASSSTGGYEQYF. The CDR3 region has the DNA TGCGCCAGCAGTTCGACAGGGGGCTACGAGCAGTACTTC. The genes are TRBV5-1 and TRBJ2-7; 9 nucleotides agree with TRBD1. V gave up 5 bases and J gave up 3 bases; unmatched junction bases: 3. The CDR3 spans 13 residues. Looked up from germline, CDR1 is SGHRS and CDR2 is YFSETQ.

The chain couples TRBV4-1 to TRBJ2-7; D perhaps matches TRBD2 (7 bases). Germline lookup yields CDR1 MGHRA and CDR2 YSYEKL. V dropped 1 base and J dropped 3 bases, with 19 bases sitting between them. The CDR3 has 17 amino acids. CDR3 region: CASSQARGASGNYEQYF. The DNA of the CDR3 is TGCGCCAGCAGCCAAGCCCGGGGGGCTAGCGGAAACTACGAGCAGTACTTC.

This clone was counted once. The chain couples TRBV5-1 to TRBJ1-1; D is ambiguous. From germline, CDR1 is SGHRS and CDR2 YFSETQ. The CDR3 is made up of 15 amino acids. Deletions cut 0 bases from V and 0 bases from J, with 9 bases between. CDR3 DNA sequence: TGCGCCAGCAGCTTGGCCCCGAGGATGAACACTGAAGCTTTCTTT. As protein: CASSLAPRMNTEAFF.